This record looks at one T cell receptor (beta chain) sequence and its context. Its antigen is not known. The data were produced by immunoSEQ multiplex PCR, yet TCRdb's version contains in-frame clones alone and is incomplete. The sample lists tens of thousands of clones, about 80% occurring once. This entry comes from a study of T cell responses to AZD1222 COVID-19 vaccine. Study conclusions and caveats: AZD1222 recipients seropositive at baseline numbered only five to seven. At 160-218 and 743-854, vaccine-associated CD4 TCRs were dominant, and they spanned spike.

CDR1 GTSNPN and CDR2 SVGIG come from the germline V gene (reference sequence). The CDR3 spans 12 residues. Between the trimmed V and J ends, which lost 0 bases and 6 bases, there was a span of 8 bases. The J gene is TRBJ1-2, the V gene TRBV30; D unclear. Specimen: peripheral blood, collected 28 days after the second dose of the MenACWY control vaccine. This receptor was taken from an adult who received the MenACWY meningococcal vaccine as a control. CDR3 in amino acids: CAWSVTTDGYTF. The CDR3 bases are TGTGCCTGGAGTGTGACCACGGATGGCTACACCTTC. Full variable domain (remainder filled in from reference TRBV30 and TRBJ1-2): SQTIHQWPATLVQPVGSPLSLECTVEGTSNPNLYWYRQAAGRGLQLLFYSVGIGQISSEVPQNLSASRPQDRQFILSSKKLLLSDSGFYLCAWSVTTDGYTFGSGTRLTVV.